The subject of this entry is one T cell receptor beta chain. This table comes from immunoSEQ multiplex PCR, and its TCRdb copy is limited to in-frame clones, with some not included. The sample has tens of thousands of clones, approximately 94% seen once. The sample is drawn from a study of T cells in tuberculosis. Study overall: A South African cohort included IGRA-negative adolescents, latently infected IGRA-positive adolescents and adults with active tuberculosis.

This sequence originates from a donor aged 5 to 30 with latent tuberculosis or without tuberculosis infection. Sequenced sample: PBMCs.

The CDR3 sequence: CASSWRVGLDEQYF. In DNA form, the CDR3 reads TGTGCCAGCAGCTGGCGGGTAGGGCTCGACGAGCAGTACTTC. This chain joins TRBV6-5 and TRBJ2-7; D might be TRBD2 (5 bases). The CDR3 sequence is 14 residues long. Germline V gene data show CDR1 as MNHEY and CDR2 as SVGAGI. Deletions cut 6 bases from V and 5 bases from J, with 17 bases between.